The 14 T cell receptor beta chains below were found in one sample sequenced in a study of cytotoxic CD8 clonotypes in ibrutinib-treated CLL. Profiling relied on immunoSEQ multiplex PCR, and the TCRdb table lists in-frame clones only, not all of them. The sample contains tens of thousands of clones, roughly three fifths of which appear only once. The source was PBMCs, collected after 24 months of ibrutinib treatment. The source of these receptors is a human donor with chronic lymphocytic leukemia.

Concerning this clone itself: Germline and junction disagree at one end, which may indicate a read error. The chain recombines TRBV9 with TRBJ2-3; D gene uncertain. The CDR3 runs to 12 residues. CDR1 SGDLS and CDR2 YYNGEE come from the germline V gene. The CDR3 is CVSSVGLDTQYF. CDR3 sequence (DNA): TGTGTCAGCAGCGTAGGGTTAGATACGCAGTATTTT.

The chain employs TRBV29-1 and TRBJ2-7; 7 positions agree with TRBD2. With 4 bases clipped from V and 4 bases from J, the junction kept 16 bases outside the gene matches. CDR3 length: 16 residues. Per germline, CDR1 SQVTM and CDR2 ANQGSEA. CDR3 sequence: CSVAGGWGGGGYEQYF. The CDR3 coding sequence is TGCAGCGTTGCTGGAGGATGGGGGGGTGGAGGGTACGAGCAGTACTTC.

The chain recombines TRBV5-1 with TRBJ2-3; no clear D. The V and J ends lost 4 bases and 1 base respectively, with 13 bases between them. CDR3 length: 15 residues. Per the germline V gene, CDR1 is SGHRS and CDR2 is YFSETQ. The DNA for the CDR3 is TGCGCCAGCAGCCCTCAAAATTGGGGCACAGATACGCAGTATTTT. Encoded protein: CASSPQNWGTDTQYF.

The chain joins TRBV7-8 to TRBJ1-5, with 8 nucleotides matching TRBD1. Germline CDR1 is SGHVS and CDR2 is FQNEAQ. The CDR3 runs 16 residues. Trimming at V came to 3 bases and at J to 3 bases, leaving 7 bases not matched to a gene. The CDR3 coding sequence is TGTGCCAGCAGCTTCTACAGGGGGAGGATCAATCAGCCCCAGCATTTT. It codes for CASSFYRGRINQPQHF.

As regards this clone: Within the sample, other DNA sequences also encode this same CDR3. The rearrangement uses TRBV14 and TRBJ2-3; D ambiguous. The CDR3 loop spans 14 amino acids. The germline V gene encodes CDR1 SGHDN and CDR2 FVKESK. V lost 1 base and J 1 base, leaving 6 bases between the germline ends. The CDR3 protein is CASSQGVRTDTQYF. The CDR3 bases are TGTGCCAGCAGCCAAGGAGTCCGCACAGATACGCAGTATTTT. The entire variable domain, with the rest obtained from reference TRBV14 and TRBJ2-3, is as follows: EAGVTQFPSHSVIEKGQTVTLRCDPISGHDNLYWYRRVMGKEIKFLLHFVKESKQDESGMPNNRFLAERTGGTYSTLKVQPAELEDSGVYFCASSQGVRTDTQYFGPGTRLTVL.

The rearrangement uses TRBV6-5 and TRBJ1-4, with unresolved D. Per the germline V gene, CDR1 is MNHEY and CDR2 is SVGAGI. The V end lost 2 bases, the J end lost 4 bases, and 11 bases lay between the germline ends. The CDR3 runs 15 residues. The CDR3 DNA reads TGTGCCAGCAGTTACCTCGACATGGTTAATGAAAAACTGTTTTTT. This codes for CASSYLDMVNEKLFF.

This clone was found a few times. The rearrangement joins TRBV6-5 to TRBJ1-1; 9 nucleotides agree with TRBD1. Unmatched junction bases numbered 6, after V lost 2 bases and J lost 5 bases. The CDR3 totals 15 residues. The germline CDR1 and CDR2 sequences are MNHEY and SVGAGI. Here the CDR3 reads CASSYTGGRETEAFF. The CDR3 DNA reads TGTGCCAGCAGTTACACAGGGGGCCGAGAAACTGAAGCTTTCTTT.

This clone was counted at least ten times. This chain connects TRBV5-1 to TRBJ2-7; a weak D match, TRBD2 (6 bases). The CDR3 sequence is 15 residues long. The ends were cut back, 2 bases at V and 0 bases at J, with 12 bases in the middle. CDR1 SGHRS and CDR2 YFSETQ come from the germline V gene. The CDR3 nucleotides are TGCGCCAGCAGCTTTACCGGGACTTCCTCCTACGAGCAGTACTTC. Protein: CASSFTGTSSYEQYF.

This CDR3 reads CATSRGQGADEKLFF. CDR3 bases: TGTGCCACCAGCAGAGGGCAGGGGGCGGACGAAAAACTGTTTTTT. The chain employs TRBV15 and TRBJ1-4; 8 nucleotides match TRBD1. J gave up 8 bases and V 1 base, and 6 bases lay outside the gene matches. Germline CDR1 LNHNV, CDR2 YYDKDF (reference sequence). The CDR3 extends over 15 amino acids.

V gene TRBV10-3 combines with J gene TRBJ2-1; 7 bases line up with TRBD1. Germline CDR1 ENHRY, CDR2 SYGVKD. The CDR3 consists of 14 residues. V dropped 3 bases and J dropped 3; count of bases not matched to a gene: 2. The CDR3 is CAISERDSYNEQFF. Here the CDR3 DNA reads TGTGCCATCAGTGAACGGGACAGCTACAATGAGCAGTTCTTC.

The chain joins TRBV6-6 to TRBJ2-7; 13 bases match TRBD2. Germline CDR1 and CDR2: MNHNY and SVGAGI (reference sequence). Trimming cost V 5 bases and J 3 bases; bases outside gene matches: 4. The CDR3 totals 15 residues. The CDR3 reads CASSKLAGGLYEQYF. CDR3 coding DNA: TGTGCCAGCAGTAAACTAGCGGGAGGGCTCTACGAGCAGTACTTC.

J is TRBJ2-3 and V is TRBV19, with a weak D call TRBD1 (5 bases). The germline V and J ends were trimmed by 4 bases and 2 bases, with 10 bases remaining between them. Germline CDR1 LNHDA, CDR2 SQIVND (reference sequence). The CDR3 is 14 amino acids. The CDR3 sequence is CASSSDSYTDTQYF. In DNA form, the CDR3 reads TGTGCCAGTAGTAGTGACAGTTACACAGATACGCAGTATTTT.

The chain is built from TRBV5-1 and TRBJ2-3, with D perhaps matching TRBD1 (6 bases). The ends were cut back, 7 bases at V and 5 bases at J, with 17 bases in the middle. The V gene's germline CDR1 is SGHRS and CDR2 YFSETQ. There are 14 residues in the CDR3. The DNA for the CDR3 is TGCGCCAGCGCTCAGGGGACGGGGCGAGATACGCAGTATTTT. It translates to CASAQGTGRDTQYF.

The chain is built from TRBV7-9 and TRBJ2-5; D is possibly TRBD2 (6 bases). Germline V CDR1 and CDR2: SEHNR, FQNEAQ (reference sequence). CDR3 length: 15 residues. Trimming left V 3 bases short and J 4 bases short, with 15 bases between. The CDR3: CASSFFGGAGETQYF. The DNA of the CDR3 is TGTGCCAGCAGCTTCTTCGGGGGAGCGGGAGAGACCCAGTACTTC.